This entry concerns a single TCR beta chain. Which antigen it targets is not known. Base-call qualities are not available, and no considerably larger clone is one nucleotide away. The source of the sample is a study of PD-L1 blockade in urothelial cancer (dated by TCRdb to the late 2010s). Broadly, across the study: Therapy was started in 2014 for all patients, and atezolizumab 1,200 mg was administered intravenously every 3 weeks. About nine tenths of the roughly 29 patients were males with bladder-origin urothelial cancer, and about 65% of the roughly 29 reported a prior smoking history. Patients had an ECOG performance status of 0 or 1 and had received between 0 and 3 prior chemotherapy regimens. Blood samples were analyzed at 3 weeks after treatment start (second dose) and at 6 weeks after treatment start. Blood samples gave a median of around 130,000 T cells and approximately 80,000 unique TCRs, with a median clonality of approximately 0.078. Somatic, immune and clinical correlates of response to PD-L1 blockade with atezolizumab in urothelial cancer were the focus of an exploratory multi-omic analysis. TCR sequencing covered pretreatment tumor samples and matched, serially collected peripheral blood taken before and after atezolizumab treatment. Durable clinical benefit was defined as a progression-free survival longer than 6 months, and TCR features were additionally tested against progression-free survival and overall survival. In the same patients who had TCR sequencing, pretreatment tumors also underwent whole exome sequencing and RNA sequencing. Durable clinical benefit was achieved by nine patients and was not achieved by 20 patients. Pretreatment blood TCR-seq was available for 27 to 30 patients, at least one posttreatment blood collection was obtained for approximately 24 patients, and tumor TCR-seq was available for approximately 24 patients. General study outcomes and caveats: Improved progression-free and overall survival was found to be associated with pretreatment peripheral blood TCR clonality below the median. At 3 weeks after the start of treatment, tumor-associated TCR clones in peripheral blood had expanded more in patients with durable benefit (n ≈ 20, p = 0.022). Small sample size (n of about 30) and many exploratory analyses mean the results are intended to be hypothesis-generating.

Synthetic TCR analog templates were spiked into each PCR so that absolute template abundance could be estimated from read counts. TCRbeta CDR3 regions were amplified from genomic DNA with bias-controlled V and J gene primers using the immunoSEQ assay. Sequencing of rearranged TCRbeta segments was performed at approximately 20X coverage. The authors' pipeline ran thus. Sequencing errors were corrected by clustering and CDR3s were annotated against IMGT to assign V, D and J genes. Out-of-frame and stop-codon sequences were excluded, and only productive TCRbeta rearrangements were used in downstream analyses. To compute clonality, Shannon entropy was normalized by the log of the number of unique productive sequences and then subtracted from one. Clones differing between time points or between blood and tumor were identified by Fisher's exact test with Benjamini-Hochberg correction at adjusted p below 0.01. TCRdb limited this immuneACCESS table to in-frame rearrangements with V and J called. A share of clones is missing; checked studies link under half to unresolved V genes, and the rest is unexplained. Clone size and the V and J calls come from that table; the DNA yielded D and trimming. Present in this sample are around 100,000 clones, around 90% of which were seen just once. The biggest ten clones account for less than 4.5% of the sample.

Interpreted using the paper, the time point label stands for: peripheral blood 6 weeks after treatment start. The cohort included roughly 30 patients with locally advanced or metastatic urothelial carcinoma who were treated at Memorial Sloan Kettering on a trial protocol. Peripheral blood mononuclear cells were collected pretreatment and during treatment, at between 1 and 8 total time points per patient. The Qiagen DNeasy Blood extraction kit was used to purify genomic DNA from total PBMCs and tumor samples. PBMCs were collected pretreatment and during treatment and were isolated and stored as previously described. The germline V gene gives CDR1 as MGHDK and CDR2 as SYGVNS. Trimming costs V 5 bases and J 0 bases, and their ends lie 13 bases apart. Inclusive of the bounding cysteine and phenylalanine, the CDR3 is 15 residues long. Solely the CDR3 DNA is kept, with 45 bases framed from the first base.

The receptor chain draws on TRBV25-1 and TRBJ2-5; the best D guess is TRBD2, with 5 bases matching. The sample here was PBMCs, taken around atezolizumab (anti-PD-L1) treatment. The clonotype comes from a man aged 55 to 70 with urothelial cancer. This receptor has the CDR3 CASSSRDWYQETQYF. The sequenced DNA is TGTGCCAGCAGTTCCCGGGATTGGTACCAAGAGACCCAGTACTTC.